This TCR beta chain was captured by sequencing in a study of T cell clonotyping in hematopoietic cell transplantation. The table came from immunoSEQ multiplex PCR; TCRdb's copy has only in-frame clones and leaves some out. The table records about 4,400 clones, around 70% of them present only once. On this clone itself: Antigen: not known.

Whole-study findings and limits: Graft donor and pretransplant recipient Inverse Simpson Index values predicted broader posttransplant TCR diversity.

The CDR3 is 18 amino acids. Specimen: PBMCs, collected 100 days after allogeneic stem cell transplant. This TCR was sampled from a male patient between 60 and 69 years old who had an allogeneic stem cell transplant, so the T cells may come from the graft donor. Some clones in this sample may be carry-over from other donors' samples. This chain uses TRBV21-1 with TRBJ1-5. TRBV21-1 is an annotated pseudogene. The CDR3 DNA is TGTGCCAGCAGCAAAGGGAGTGAGCCCTCGTATAGCAATCAGCCCCAGCATTTT. As protein: CASSKGSEPSYSNQPQHF.